Detailed here is one T cell receptor (beta chain). Germline loops: CDR1 KGHSH, CDR2 LQKENI. Trimming removed 6 bases from V and 6 bases from J; junction bases left unmatched: 7. The CDR3 has 13 residues. Enrolled during active infection, Seattle patients were then followed longitudinally. This sample is drawn from a study of blood T cell repertoires in COVID-19. Clones were read by immunoSEQ multiplex PCR, and TCRdb kept only the in-frame ones, dropping some. The sample includes under 50,000 clones, over 85% of them seen just once. The sequenced material came from peripheral blood. This TCR derives from a man in his 60s with COVID-19, enrolled during active disease. The chain uses TRBV18 and TRBJ1-2; 7 nucleotides align to TRBD1. CDR3 protein: CASSPDRENGYTF. CDR3 bases: TGTGCCAGCTCTCCCGACAGGGAGAATGGCTACACCTTC.